What follows is one T cell receptor beta chain and its context. This entry is derived from a study of identical twins. Using its own MiXCR run on the 5' RACE reads, TCRdb lists one record per CDR3 protein. The sample lists hundreds of thousands of distinct CDR3 sequences, roughly 7% occurring once. These data are also associated with another study on yellow fever vaccine responses in identical twins.

The TCR sequence derives from a woman in her late teens or twenties in good health. Sequencing input: memory (CD45RO+) T cells sorted from blood.

The CDR3 loop is CASSPGQGSFGNTIYF. CDR3 nucleotide sequence: TGTGCCAGCAGCCCCGGACAGGGAAGCTTTGGAAACACCATATATTTT. The chain combines TRBV11-2 with TRBJ1-3; 8 nucleotides agree with TRBD1. CDR1 is SGHAT, CDR2 FQNNGV, per germline. V lost 5 bases to trimming and J lost 3 bases; unmatched junction nucleotides: 9. The CDR3 covers 16 residues.